This TCR beta chain is drawn from a study of early T cells in non-severe SARS-CoV-2 infection. Study-wide background: The authors sequenced bulk RNA from unsorted whole blood, leaving chains unpaired. Findings of the study overall: Private and CD4 specificities were missed by VDJdb matching, skewed to anti-spike CD8.

A remark on this clonotype: The antigen is not known.

Unique molecular identifiers tagged individual cDNA molecules. TCRdb analysed the 5' RACE reads with MiXCR anew, one entry per CDR3 protein. The sample includes more than 95,000 distinct CDR3 sequences, approximately 17% seen only once; the top ten take about 1.3%. The germline V gene has CDR1 SEHNR and CDR2 FQNEAQ (reference sequence). The CDR3 is made up of 15 amino acids. V was clipped by 5 bases and J by 7 bases; unmatched bases: 11. This clonotype was obtained from an adult who was a healthcare worker with PCR-confirmed SARS-CoV-2 infection or an uninfected control (not recorded which). The sequenced sample was whole blood. The gene calls are TRBV7-9 and TRBJ1-2, with 9 bases matching TRBD1. The CDR3 is CASSAVPGTGPGYTF. In DNA, the CDR3 is TGTGCCAGCAGCGCCGTACCAGGGACAGGGCCTGGCTACACCTTC. The whole variable domain, filled in from reference TRBV7-9 and TRBJ1-2, reads DTGVSQNPRHKITKRGQNVTFRCDPISEHNRLYWYRQTLGQGPEFLTYFQNEAQLEKSRLLSDRFSAERPKGSFSTLEIQRTEQGDSAMYLCASSAVPGTGPGYTFGSGTRLTVV.